The present TCR beta chain was sequenced within a study of cytomegalovirus exposure and HLA in healthy donors. General study findings and limits: Productive status was seen about 87% or about 30% of the time for most TCR beta V segments in an earlier analysis.

As regards this clone: Antigen: not known.

Germline assignment: CDR1 MNHNS and CDR2 SASEGT. V gave up 4 bases and J gave up 2 bases, with 11 bases separating them. CDR3 length: 14 amino acids. Use of 60 Vbeta and 13 Jbeta primers characterized the PCR. Assay used: immunoSEQ multiplex PCR; TCRdb lists only in-frame clones, some missing. The sample shows about 67,000 clones, around 89% of them seen only once. The clonotype was recovered from a woman aged 30 to 39 in good health and CMV-seropositive. V usage is TRBV6-1 and J usage is TRBJ1-2, with D possibly TRBD1 on 6 matching bases. The sample comprised PBMCs. CDR3 in DNA: TGTGCCAGCAGTGCCCGGACAGCAAACTATGGCTACACCTTC. Its protein product is CASSARTANYGYTF.